Listed below are T cell receptor beta chains from one sample, sequenced in a study of naive and memory T cell subsets. TCRdb ran MiXCR on the UMI-ligation and nested PCR reads and lists one entry per CDR3 protein. Of 5,000 or so distinct CDR3 sequences in the sample, over 6% are singletons; the top ten hold about 48%. The sequenced sample consisted of effector memory CD8+ T cells from blood. The receptors here all came from a human donor in good health. Each CDR3 is given with its conserved first and last residue. The D gene is left open where the match is weak. Where a row states a size, it is once, few, many or the class of an expanded clone; other rows omit it.

many	TRBV6-4	TRBJ1-2	.	CASSEGPDYGYTF	TGTGCCAGCAGTGAAGGTCCAGATTATGGCTACACCTTC
many	TRBV12-3/TRBV12-4	TRBJ2-3	.	CASQGTTTDTQYF	TGTGCCAGCCAGGGTACGACCACAGATACGCAGTATTTT
.	TRBV24-1	TRBJ1-1	TRBD1	CATSERGQGAETFF	TGTGCCACCAGTGAACGCGGACAGGGGGCAGAGACTTTCTTT
many	TRBV18	TRBJ2-1	.	CASSPPEGLNEQFF	TGTGCCAGCTCACCACCGGAAGGGCTCAATGAGCAGTTCTTC
many	TRBV20-1	TRBJ2-1	.	CSAAGLSSYNEQFF	TGCAGTGCTGCGGGGTTGAGCTCCTACAATGAGCAGTTCTTC
.	TRBV20-1	TRBJ2-7	.	CSASLPAESYEQYF	TGCAGTGCTAGCCTTCCAGCGGAATCCTACGAGCAGTACTTC
many	TRBV2	TRBJ1-4	TRBD1	CASSESPDRAEKLFF	TGTGCCAGCAGTGAAAGTCCGGACAGGGCTGAAAAACTGTTTTTT
few	TRBV29-1	TRBJ2-1	TRBD2	CSVEEGTSGDVGLQFF	TGCAGCGTTGAAGAGGGGACTAGCGGGGACGTCGGGTTGCAGTTCTTC
.	TRBV6-2/TRBV6-3	TRBJ2-1	.	CASRGPGGSDEQFF	TGTGCCAGCAGGGGCCCAGGGGGGAGTGATGAGCAGTTCTTC
.	TRBV10-3	TRBJ1-1	.	CALTEFTFF	TGTGCCTTGACAGAGTTTACTTTCTTT
many	TRBV28	TRBJ2-7	TRBD2	CASSPPGGEQYF	TGTGCCAGCAGTCCCCCGGGGGGCGAGCAGTACTTC
many	TRBV13	TRBJ1-1	.	CASSLEDPSGALDTEAFF	TGTGCCAGCAGCTTAGAGGACCCGTCAGGGGCGTTGGACACTGAAGCTTTCTTT
many	TRBV20-1	TRBJ2-1	TRBD2	CSARVLAGDINEQFF	TGCAGTGCTAGAGTTCTAGCGGGGGATATAAATGAGCAGTTCTTC
many	TRBV2	TRBJ2-5	.	CASNPAQGEIETQYF	TGTGCCAGCAATCCGGCCCAGGGTGAGATAGAGACCCAGTACTTC
many	TRBV4-3	TRBJ2-1	TRBD2	CASSQESGGSYNEQFF	TGCGCCAGCAGCCAAGAGTCGGGGGGGTCTTACAATGAGCAGTTCTTC
.	TRBV15	TRBJ2-2	.	CATSRDGDTGELFF	TGTGCCACCAGCAGAGACGGTGACACCGGGGAGCTGTTTTTT
few	TRBV20-1	TRBJ2-7	.	CSATGVPNSYEQYF	TGCAGTGCAACCGGGGTCCCAAATTCCTACGAGCAGTACTTC
.	TRBV4-1	TRBJ1-1	.	CASSRTDQFNTEAFF	TGCGCCAGCAGCCGGACAGACCAATTTAACACTGAAGCTTTCTTT
.	TRBV20-1	TRBJ2-1	TRBD1	CSARDLGQDHNEQFF	TGCAGTGCTAGAGATTTGGGACAGGACCACAATGAGCAGTTCTTC
medium-sized	TRBV12-3/TRBV12-4	TRBJ1-2	.	CASSPEVRANYGYTF	TGTGCCAGCAGCCCAGAGGTTCGAGCTAACTATGGCTACACCTTC
few	TRBV25-1	TRBJ2-1	TRBD2	CASPKTSGIAYNDQFF	TGTGCCAGCCCCAAAACTAGCGGGATTGCCTACAATGATCAGTTCTTC
many	TRBV3-1	TRBJ2-1	TRBD2	CASSQDLGREGDEQFF	TGTGCCAGCAGCCAAGACCTGGGCCGGGAGGGCGATGAGCAGTTCTTC
few	TRBV19	TRBJ2-1	TRBD2	CASSAQATREYDEQFF	TGTGCCAGTAGTGCCCAGGCGACGCGGGAGTATGATGAGCAGTTCTTC
.	TRBV6-2/TRBV6-3	TRBJ2-3	.	CASSLVSSTDTQYF	TGTGCCAGCAGTTTGGTCTCTAGCACAGATACGCAGTATTTT
many	TRBV2	TRBJ2-7	TRBD1	CASETGASYEQYF	TGTGCCAGCGAGACAGGGGCGTCCTACGAGCAGTACTTC
many	TRBV3-1	TRBJ2-3	TRBD1	CASSQAGTVTDTQYF	TGTGCCAGCAGCCAAGCCGGGACAGTCACAGATACGCAGTATTTT
medium-sized	TRBV20-1	TRBJ2-1	TRBD2	CSARSNIAGPNNEQFF	TGCAGTGCTAGATCCAACATAGCGGGGCCGAACAATGAGCAGTTCTTC
few	TRBV2	TRBJ2-7	.	CASTQADSYEQYF	TGTGCCAGCACCCAAGCCGACTCCTACGAGCAGTACTTC
many	TRBV20-1	TRBJ1-1	.	CSARAGVWNTEAFF	TGCAGTGCTAGAGCAGGGGTCTGGAACACTGAAGCTTTCTTT
many	TRBV4-3	TRBJ2-6	.	CASSQDSVGGANVLTF	TGCGCCAGCAGCCAAGACTCAGTGGGTGGGGCCAACGTCCTGACTTTC
.	TRBV25-1	TRBJ1-1	.	CASSEYRNTEAFF	TGTGCCAGCAGTGAATATCGTAACACTGAAGCTTTCTTT
many	TRBV7-9	TRBJ1-2	TRBD1	CASSQTGTGGVYGYTF	TGTGCCAGCAGCCAGACCGGGACAGGGGGTGTCTATGGCTACACCTTC
many	TRBV20-1	TRBJ2-3	TRBD1	CSARNAGQETDTQYF	TGCAGTGCTAGAAACGCGGGACAGGAGACAGATACGCAGTATTTT
.	TRBV11-2	TRBJ2-7	.	CASSFYKDSSYEQYF	TGTGCCAGCAGCTTTTATAAGGACAGCTCCTACGAGCAGTACTTC
.	TRBV29-1	TRBJ2-1	TRBD2	CSVARGDHNEQFF	TGCAGCGTTGCGCGGGGGGACCACAATGAGCAGTTCTTC
few	TRBV4-3	TRBJ2-7	.	CASSQEVPGSSSEQYF	TGCGCCAGCAGCCAAGAGGTCCCAGGGAGCTCGAGCGAGCAGTACTTC
.	TRBV12-3/TRBV12-4	TRBJ2-1	TRBD2	CASSPPTGGAYNEQFF	TGTGCCAGCAGTCCCCCGACCGGGGGGGCCTACAATGAGCAGTTCTTC
.	TRBV28	TRBJ2-1	.	CASSPPATVEPEQFF	TGTGCCAGCAGCCCCCCGGCTACAGTGGAACCTGAGCAGTTCTTC
.	TRBV19	TRBJ2-6	.	CASSIEKGSGANVLTF	TGTGCCAGTAGTATCGAAAAGGGCTCTGGGGCCAACGTCCTGACTTTC
many	TRBV15	TRBJ1-1	.	CATSTGENTEAFF	TGTGCCACCAGCACGGGGGAGAACACTGAAGCTTTCTTT
many	TRBV20-1	TRBJ2-7	.	CTTGMEYEQYF	TGCACCACAGGAATGGAATACGAGCAGTACTTC
medium-sized	TRBV6-5	TRBJ2-3	TRBD2	CASRSLAGGLDTQYF	TGTGCCAGCAGATCACTAGCGGGAGGGTTAGATACGCAGTATTTT
few	TRBV20-1	TRBJ2-7	.	CSAKSFQDYEQYF	TGCAGTGCTAAGAGTTTTCAGGACTACGAGCAGTACTTC
.	TRBV28	TRBJ2-1	.	CASSYMVGFSLVEQFF	TGTGCCAGCAGTTATATGGTGGGGTTCTCGCTCGTTGAGCAGTTCTTC
.	TRBV28	TRBJ2-7	.	CASRRGDEQYF	TGTGCCAGCAGGCGAGGGGACGAGCAGTACTTC
few	TRBV7-8	TRBJ1-1	.	CASSPGTFNTEAFF	TGTGCCAGCAGCCCCGGGACATTTAACACTGAAGCTTTCTTT
many	TRBV4-3	TRBJ1-6	.	CASSQEPESPLHF	TGCGCCAGCAGCCAAGAGCCAGAGTCACCCCTCCACTTT
few	TRBV20-1	TRBJ2-7	TRBD2	CSARDLQTSGSSEQYF	TGCAGTGCTAGAGATCTCCAGACTAGCGGGAGCTCCGAGCAGTACTTC
.	TRBV28	TRBJ2-4	TRBD2	CASSFRPLSAGGLIDIQYF	TGTGCCAGCAGTTTTAGGCCTCTTTCGGCGGGGGGGCTTATAGACATTCAGTACTTC
few	TRBV20-1	TRBJ2-2	TRBD2	CSARGGQGDTGELFF	TGCAGTGCTAGGGGAGGGCAGGGTGACACCGGGGAGCTGTTTTTT
.	TRBV20-1	TRBJ1-5	.	CSALPDSHQPQHF	TGCAGTGCCCTACCGGACAGTCATCAGCCCCAGCATTTT
few	TRBV7-2	TRBJ2-7	TRBD1	CASSLVGGTGGYEQYF	TGTGCCAGCAGCTTAGTCGGTGGGACAGGGGGCTACGAGCAGTACTTC
many	TRBV14	TRBJ2-1	.	CASSQDEDDSYNEQFF	TGTGCCAGCAGCCAAGATGAGGACGACTCTTACAATGAGCAGTTCTTC
medium-sized	TRBV7-3	TRBJ1-1	.	CASSLGQHTEAFF	TGTGCCAGCAGCTTAGGACAGCACACTGAAGCTTTCTTT
many	TRBV2	TRBJ1-1	.	CASSGGRTLQF	TGTGCCAGCAGTGGGGGGCGGACTCTCCAGTTT